This T cell receptor beta chain was observed in a study of beta chain features in type 1 diabetes. The authors reverse transcribed all of the isolated RNA, so sequencing captured expressed TCRB transcripts. Repertoires were generated with immunoSEQ multiplex PCR, while TCRdb's copy carries only in-frame clones and drops some. The sample consists of some 350,000 clones, roughly 14% of them appearing once. Study-wide results and caveats: The study notes PCR might favor shorter templates equally in patients and controls. Reduced insertions and increased deletions marked VDJ junctions in type 1 diabetes patients. Moderate yet significant TCRB CDR3 shortening was seen in Type 1 diabetes patients in all four CD4+ subsets.

This clone has more than one count but fewer than ten. Its target is not known. There was one heparinised blood draw per donor, averaging approximately 120 mL. The authors sorted CD4+ naive, central memory, regulatory and stem cell-like memory cells via CD45RO/CCR7/CD25/CD127/CD95/CD27. This CDR3 spans 15 amino acids. The V end was cut by 5 bases, the J end by 3 bases, with 14 bases between. Germline V gene data show CDR1 as MDHEN and CDR2 as SYDVKM. The genes are TRBV28 and TRBJ2-1; D is perhaps TRBD1 (6 bases). The specimen was naive CD4+ T cells from blood. This TCR was sampled from a woman between 18 and 30 years old with type 1 diabetes. This chain's CDR3 is CASSPPGHFYNEQFF. DNA of the CDR3: TGTGCCAGCAGTCCGCCGGGACACTTCTACAATGAGCAGTTCTTC.